This TCR beta chain derives from a study of blood T cell repertoires in COVID-19. Study details: Samples representing acute and convalescent COVID-19 were sourced from the United States, Italy and Spain. PBMCs, B-cell-depleted T cells, or T cells provided the cDNA or gDNA that made up the material.

Trimming took off 4 bases at V and 0 bases at J, with 10 bases between the two ends. The CDR3 has 15 residues. Germline V gives CDR1 SGHTA, CDR2 FQGNSA. How the authors handled the data: The authors estimated nucleated cell counts from reference gene primer amplification. The repertoire was sequenced with immunoSEQ multiplex PCR; TCRdb's copy has only in-frame clones and lacks some. V and J calls and clone size are given by that table; D and trimming were obtained from the DNA. The table has around 100,000 clones, approximately 89% seen once. This sequence was found in a middle-aged man with acute or convalescent COVID-19. The chain carries TRBV7-2 and TRBJ2-1; D possibly corresponds to TRBD1 (6 bases). Input material: peripheral blood. CDR3 region: CASSSTGSSYNEQFF. The CDR3 coding sequence is TGTGCCAGCAGCTCCACAGGGAGCTCCTACAATGAGCAGTTCTTC.